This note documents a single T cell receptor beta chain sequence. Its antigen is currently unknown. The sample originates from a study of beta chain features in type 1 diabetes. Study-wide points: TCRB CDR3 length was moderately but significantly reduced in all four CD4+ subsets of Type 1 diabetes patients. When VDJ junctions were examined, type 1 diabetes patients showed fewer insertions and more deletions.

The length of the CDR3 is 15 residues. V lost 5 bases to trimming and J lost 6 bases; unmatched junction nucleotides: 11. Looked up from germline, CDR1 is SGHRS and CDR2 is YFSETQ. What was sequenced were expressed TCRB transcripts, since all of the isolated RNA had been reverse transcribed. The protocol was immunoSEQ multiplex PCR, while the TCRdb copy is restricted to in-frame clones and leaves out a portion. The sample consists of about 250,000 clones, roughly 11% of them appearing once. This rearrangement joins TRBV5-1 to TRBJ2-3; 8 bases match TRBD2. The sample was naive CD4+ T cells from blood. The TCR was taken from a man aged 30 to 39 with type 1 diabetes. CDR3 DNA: TGCGCCAGCAGTATCGGGGGGGCCATTTGGGATACGCAGTATTTT. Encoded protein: CASSIGGAIWDTQYF.